This T cell receptor (beta chain) was retrieved from a study of blood T cells in healthy people across ages. The second PCR ran roughly 7 to 11 cycles with a sample-barcoded 5' primer and J-beta primers. TCRdb ran MiXCR on the 5' RACE reads and lists one entry per CDR3 protein. The repertoire holds approximately 780,000 distinct CDR3 sequences, with roughly 24% as singletons. Study results and caveats: It was not possible, with unsorted PBMCs, to conclusively compare naive and antigen-experienced cells.

The germline V gene has CDR1 KGHDR and CDR2 SFDVKD. The trim removed 1 base at V and 3 bases at J, leaving 4 bases unmatched. The CDR3 is made up of 16 amino acids. This clonotype has more than one count but fewer than ten. The antigen is unknown. These data were likewise used in another study, on T cells of mothers and their children. Per that paper: RNA extracted was entirely used for cDNA synthesis, 1.5 ug per 15 ul. Per mother, over 9 million TCR beta CDR3 reads were obtained; per child, around 2.9 million.

The receptor's source is a boy between 10 and 17 years old in good health. What was sequenced was blood. J is TRBJ2-1 and V is TRBV24-1, with 8 nucleotides matching TRBD2. CDR3 in amino acids: CATSDLGAGVYNEQFF. CDR3 nucleotide sequence: TGTGCCACCAGTGATTTAGGAGCGGGGGTCTACAATGAGCAGTTCTTC.